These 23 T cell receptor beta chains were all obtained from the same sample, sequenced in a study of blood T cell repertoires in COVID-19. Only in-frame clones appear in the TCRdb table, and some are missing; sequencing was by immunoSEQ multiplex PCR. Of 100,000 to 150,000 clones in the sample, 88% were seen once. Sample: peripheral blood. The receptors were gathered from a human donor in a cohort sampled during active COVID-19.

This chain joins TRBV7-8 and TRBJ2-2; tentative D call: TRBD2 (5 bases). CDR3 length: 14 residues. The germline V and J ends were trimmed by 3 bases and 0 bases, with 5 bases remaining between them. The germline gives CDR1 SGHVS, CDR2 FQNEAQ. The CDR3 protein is CASSFGTNTGELFF. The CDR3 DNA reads TGTGCCAGCAGCTTCGGGACGAACACCGGGGAGCTGTTTTTT.

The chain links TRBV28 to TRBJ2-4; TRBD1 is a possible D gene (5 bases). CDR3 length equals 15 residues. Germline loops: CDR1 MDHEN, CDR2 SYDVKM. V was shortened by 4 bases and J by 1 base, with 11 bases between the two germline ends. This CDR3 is CASSWAGLAKNIQYF. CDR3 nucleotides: TGTGCCAGCAGTTGGGCAGGGTTGGCCAAAAACATTCAGTACTTC.

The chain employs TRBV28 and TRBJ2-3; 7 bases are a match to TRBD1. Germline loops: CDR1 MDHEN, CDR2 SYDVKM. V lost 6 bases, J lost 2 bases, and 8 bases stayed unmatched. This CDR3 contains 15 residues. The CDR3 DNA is TGTGCCAGCAGGACGGGACAGACGACCACAGATACGCAGTATTTT. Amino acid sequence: CASRTGQTTTDTQYF. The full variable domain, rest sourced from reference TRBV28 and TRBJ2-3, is DVKVTQSSRYLVKRTGEKVFLECVQDMDHENMFWYRQDPGLGLRLIYFSYDVKMKEKGDIPEGYSVSREKKERFSLILESASTNQTSMYLCASRTGQTTTDTQYFGPGTRLTVL.

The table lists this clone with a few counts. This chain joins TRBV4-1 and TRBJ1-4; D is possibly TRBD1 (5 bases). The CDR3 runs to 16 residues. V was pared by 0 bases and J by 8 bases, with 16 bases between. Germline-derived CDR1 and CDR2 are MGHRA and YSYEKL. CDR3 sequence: CASSQDLRGFGEKLFF. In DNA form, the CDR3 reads TGCGCCAGCAGCCAAGATCTAAGGGGATTTGGGGAAAAACTGTTTTTT.

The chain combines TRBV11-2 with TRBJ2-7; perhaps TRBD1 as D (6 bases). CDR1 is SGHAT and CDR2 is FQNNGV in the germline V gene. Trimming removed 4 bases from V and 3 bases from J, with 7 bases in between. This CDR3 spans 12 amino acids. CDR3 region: CASSSGVYEQYF. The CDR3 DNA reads TGTGCCAGCAGCTCAGGGGTCTACGAGCAGTACTTC.

In DNA, the CDR3 is TGTGCCAGCAGTGCGGTGGAGGGCCAGACCCAGTACTTC. Amino acids: CASSAVEGQTQYF. The chain carries TRBV25-1 and TRBJ2-5; TRBD2 is a possible D gene (6 bases). V was clipped by 4 bases and J by 6 bases, with 12 bases between them. The CDR3 spans 13 residues. The germline V gene encodes CDR1 MGHDK and CDR2 SYGVNS.

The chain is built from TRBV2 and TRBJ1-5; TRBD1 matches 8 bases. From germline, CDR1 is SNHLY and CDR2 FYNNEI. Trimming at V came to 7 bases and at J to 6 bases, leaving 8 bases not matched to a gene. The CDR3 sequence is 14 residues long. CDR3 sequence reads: CASNAGGVFQPQHF. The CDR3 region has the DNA TGTGCCAGCAATGCAGGGGGCGTTTTTCAGCCCCAGCATTTT.

CDR3 nucleotides: TGTGCCAGCAGCAAAAAAGGTTCCCGGGACAGGGCCTACGAGCAGTACTTC. Protein product: CASSKKGSRDRAYEQYF. The rearrangement links TRBV21-1 to TRBJ2-7; the table's D call, TRBD1, was not checked against the DNA. TRBV21-1 is shown as a pseudogene. CDR3 size: 17 residues.

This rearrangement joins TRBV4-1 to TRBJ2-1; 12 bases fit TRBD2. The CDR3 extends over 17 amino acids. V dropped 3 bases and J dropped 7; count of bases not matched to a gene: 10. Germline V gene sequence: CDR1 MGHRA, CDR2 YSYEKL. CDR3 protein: CASSQGRASGGANEQFF. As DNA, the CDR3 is TGCGCCAGCAGCCAGGGTCGGGCTAGCGGGGGGGCGAATGAGCAGTTCTTC.

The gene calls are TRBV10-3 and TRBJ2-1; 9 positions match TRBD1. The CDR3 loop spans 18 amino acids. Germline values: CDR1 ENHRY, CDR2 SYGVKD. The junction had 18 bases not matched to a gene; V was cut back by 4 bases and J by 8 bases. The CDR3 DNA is TGTGCCATCAGTGGGAGGACAGGGGACCTCCGGTCATTGTATGAGCAGTTCTTC. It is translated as CAISGRTGDLRSLYEQFF.

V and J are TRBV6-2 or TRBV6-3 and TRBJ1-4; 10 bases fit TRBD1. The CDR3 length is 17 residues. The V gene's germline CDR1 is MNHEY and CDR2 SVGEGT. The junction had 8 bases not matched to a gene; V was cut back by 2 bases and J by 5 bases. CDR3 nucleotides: TGTGCCAGCAGTTACGGGAGACAGGGGGCGCCGAATGAAAAACTGTTTTTT. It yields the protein CASSYGRQGAPNEKLFF.

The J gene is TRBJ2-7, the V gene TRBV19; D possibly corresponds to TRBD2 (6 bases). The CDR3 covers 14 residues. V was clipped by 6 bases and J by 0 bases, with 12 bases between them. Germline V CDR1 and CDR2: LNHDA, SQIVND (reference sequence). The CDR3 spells CASRGGGYSYEQYF. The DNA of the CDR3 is TGTGCCAGTAGGGGAGGTGGATACTCCTACGAGCAGTACTTC.

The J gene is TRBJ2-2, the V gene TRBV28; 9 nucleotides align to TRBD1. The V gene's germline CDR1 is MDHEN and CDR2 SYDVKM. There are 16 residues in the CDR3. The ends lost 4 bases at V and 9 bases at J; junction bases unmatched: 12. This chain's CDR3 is CASSSPASTGGWELFF. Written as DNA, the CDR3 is TGTGCCAGCAGTTCCCCAGCATCGACAGGGGGGTGGGAGCTGTTTTTT.

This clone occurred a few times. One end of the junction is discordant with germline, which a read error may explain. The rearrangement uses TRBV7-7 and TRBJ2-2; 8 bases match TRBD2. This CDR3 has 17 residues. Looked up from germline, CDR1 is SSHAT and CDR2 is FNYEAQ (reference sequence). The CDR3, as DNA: TGTGCTAGCAGCTTAACCGGGACTAGTATGAACACCGGGGAGCTGTTTTTT. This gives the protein CASSLTGTSMNTGELFF. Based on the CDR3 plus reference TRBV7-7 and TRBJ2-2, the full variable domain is GAGVSQSPRYKVTKRGQDVTLRCDPISSHATLYWYQQALGQGPEFLTYFNYEAQPDKSGLPSDRFSAERPEGSISTLTIQRTEQRDSAMYRCASSLTGTSMNTGELFFGEGSRLTVL.

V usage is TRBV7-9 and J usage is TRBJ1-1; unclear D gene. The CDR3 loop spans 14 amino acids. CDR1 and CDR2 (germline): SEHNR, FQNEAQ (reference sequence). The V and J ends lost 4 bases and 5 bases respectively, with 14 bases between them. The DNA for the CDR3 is TGTGCCAGCAGCTCCGGGGTCATGGGGACTGAAGCTTTCTTT. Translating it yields CASSSGVMGTEAFF.

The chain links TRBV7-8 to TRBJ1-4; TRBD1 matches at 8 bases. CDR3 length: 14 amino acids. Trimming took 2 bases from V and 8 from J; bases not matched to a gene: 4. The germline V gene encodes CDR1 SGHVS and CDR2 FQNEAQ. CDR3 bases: TGTGCCAGCAGCTTACAGGGGGCCGAAGAAAAACTGTTTTTT. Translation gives CASSLQGAEEKLFF. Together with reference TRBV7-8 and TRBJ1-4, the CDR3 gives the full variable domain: GAGVSQSPRYKVAKRGQDVALRCDPISGHVSLFWYQQALGQGPEFLTYFQNEAQLDKSGLPSDRFFAERPEGSVSTLKIQRTQQEDSAVYLCASSLQGAEEKLFFGSGTQLSVL.

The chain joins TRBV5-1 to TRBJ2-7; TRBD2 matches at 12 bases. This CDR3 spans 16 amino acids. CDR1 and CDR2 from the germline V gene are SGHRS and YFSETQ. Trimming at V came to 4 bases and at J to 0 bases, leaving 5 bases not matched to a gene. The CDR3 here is CASSLTSGGHSYEQYF. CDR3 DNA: TGCGCCAGCAGCCTGACTAGCGGGGGCCACTCCTACGAGCAGTACTTC.

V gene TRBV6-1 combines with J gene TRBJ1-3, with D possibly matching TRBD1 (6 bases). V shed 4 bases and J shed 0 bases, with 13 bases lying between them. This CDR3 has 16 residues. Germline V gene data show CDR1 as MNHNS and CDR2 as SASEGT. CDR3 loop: CASSVGTTASGNTIYF. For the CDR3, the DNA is TGTGCCAGCAGTGTAGGGACAACCGCCTCTGGAAACACCATATATTTT.

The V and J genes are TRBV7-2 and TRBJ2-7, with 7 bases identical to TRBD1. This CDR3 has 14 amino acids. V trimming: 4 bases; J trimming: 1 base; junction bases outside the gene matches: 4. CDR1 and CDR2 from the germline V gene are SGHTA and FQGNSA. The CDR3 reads CASSWRTGSYEQYF. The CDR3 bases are TGTGCCAGCAGCTGGAGGACAGGTTCCTACGAGCAGTACTTC. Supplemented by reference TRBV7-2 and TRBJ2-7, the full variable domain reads GAGVSQSPSNKVTEKGKDVELRCDPISGHTALYWYRQSLGQGLEFLIYFQGNSAPDKSGLPSDRFSAERTGGSVSTLTIQRTQQEDSAVYLCASSWRTGSYEQYFGPGTRLTVT.

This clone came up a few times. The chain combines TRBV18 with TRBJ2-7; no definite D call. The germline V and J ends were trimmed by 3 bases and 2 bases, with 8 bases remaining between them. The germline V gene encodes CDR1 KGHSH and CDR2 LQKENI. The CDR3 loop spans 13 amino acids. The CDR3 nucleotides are TGTGCCAGCTCACCGCCTGGAGCCTACGAGCAGTACTTC. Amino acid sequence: CASSPPGAYEQYF.

The CDR3 spells CASSLEGTRGLHF. The CDR3 DNA sequence: TGTGCCAGCAGTTTGGAGGGGACTCGAGGTCTCCACTTT. The chain employs TRBV28 and TRBJ1-6; possible D gene TRBD1, 5 bases. V was trimmed by 3 bases and J by 16 bases, leaving 16 bases between them. The CDR3 is made up of 13 amino acids. Germline V gives CDR1 MDHEN, CDR2 SYDVKM. Full variable domain (remainder filled in from reference TRBV28 and TRBJ1-6): DVKVTQSSRYLVKRTGEKVFLECVQDMDHENMFWYRQDPGLGLRLIYFSYDVKMKEKGDIPEGYSVSREKKERFSLILESASTNQTSMYLCASSLEGTRGLHFGNGTRLTVT.

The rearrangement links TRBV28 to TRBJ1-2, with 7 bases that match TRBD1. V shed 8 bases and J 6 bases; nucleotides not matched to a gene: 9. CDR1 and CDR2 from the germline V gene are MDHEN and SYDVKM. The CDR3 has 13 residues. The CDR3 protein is CASHRTGMNGYTF. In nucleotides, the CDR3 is TGTGCCAGCCACCGGACAGGCATGAATGGCTACACCTTC.

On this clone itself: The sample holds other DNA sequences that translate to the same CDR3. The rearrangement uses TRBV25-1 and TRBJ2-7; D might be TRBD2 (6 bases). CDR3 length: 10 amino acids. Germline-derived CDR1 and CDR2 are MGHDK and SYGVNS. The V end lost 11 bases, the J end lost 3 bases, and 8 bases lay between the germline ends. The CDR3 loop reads CAAGGYEQYF. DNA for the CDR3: TGTGCCGCCGGGGGCTACGAGCAGTACTTC.